This entry lists 16 T cell receptor beta chains sequenced from one sample in a study of vaccination and CD4 T cells after COVID-19. These receptors' targets are unknown. An Oncomine TCR Beta short-read assay was used to sequence the DNA from cultured CD4+ T cells. TCRdb analysed the PCR reads with MiXCR anew, one entry per CDR3 protein. The table records 15,000 to 20,000 distinct CDR3 sequences, about 46% of them present only once. Treatment here: roughly ten-day PBMC culture with coronavirus spike peptide pools or control peptides (ViraFEST assay). The sequenced sample was CD4+ T cells from blood, cultured in vitro. These receptors all stem from a human donor who had recovered from COVID-19.

The chain is built from TRBV30 and TRBJ1-1, with no clear D. This CDR3 has 11 amino acids. Trimming took 4 bases from V and 4 from J, leaving 7 bases between them. Germline loops: CDR1 GTSNPN, CDR2 SVGIG (reference sequence). The CDR3 bases are TGTGCCTGGATTAGCCTCACTGAAGCTTTCTTT. Protein sequence: CAWISLTEAFF. The whole variable domain, remainder taken from reference TRBV30 and TRBJ1-1, is SQTIHQWPATLVQPVGSPLSLECTVEGTSNPNLYWYRQAAGRGLQLLFYSVGIGQISSEVPQNLSASRPQDRQFILSSKKLLLSDSGFYLCAWISLTEAFFGQGTRLTVV.

This chain connects TRBV11-2 to TRBJ1-1; D not resolved. The CDR3 is 13 amino acids. V dropped 2 bases and J dropped 1 base, with 5 bases sitting between them. Germline loops: CDR1 SGHAT, CDR2 FQNNGV. The CDR3 nucleotides read TGTGCCAGCAGCTTAAACCGGAACACTGAAGCTTTCTTT. This codes for CASSLNRNTEAFF.

This clonotype occurred a few times. The CDR3 DNA reads TGTGCCAGCAGTTTATCGGGACAGGGGCGTATGGGCACTGAAGCTTTCTTT. It translates to CASSLSGQGRMGTEAFF. The chain uses TRBV28 and TRBJ1-1; 10 positions match TRBD1. Germline CDR1 reads MDHEN; CDR2 reads SYDVKM. The CDR3 spans 17 residues. Germline trimming cut 1 base from V and 4 bases from J; bases unmatched to any gene: 9.

The chain links TRBV6-2 or TRBV6-3 to TRBJ2-7; the match to TRBD1 covers 7 bases. CDR1 is MNHEY and CDR2 is SVGEGT in the germline V gene. The junction had 18 bases not matched to a gene; V was cut back by 6 bases and J by 1 base. This CDR3 comprises 18 residues. The CDR3 spells CASRTAFGTARASYEQYF. The CDR3 coding sequence is TGTGCCAGCAGAACCGCATTTGGGACAGCTAGAGCATCCTACGAGCAGTACTTC.

The chain links TRBV11-3 to TRBJ2-2, with D possibly matching TRBD1 (6 bases). CDR3 length: 13 residues. The V end lost 5 bases, the J end lost 7 bases, and 11 bases lay between the germline ends. Germline V CDR1 and CDR2: SGHNT, YENEEA. The CDR3 bases are TGTGCCAGCAGCCCCACAGGGCTCGGGGAGCTGTTTTTT. It codes for CASSPTGLGELFF.

This chain connects TRBV5-8 to TRBJ2-1; TRBD2 agrees at 7 bases. The ends lost 4 bases at V and 9 bases at J; junction bases unmatched: 10. The CDR3 is made up of 14 amino acids. Germline CDR1 and CDR2: SGHTS and YDEGEE. The CDR3 sequence is CASSQNLGRGEQFF. CDR3 DNA: TGTGCCAGCAGCCAGAATCTAGGGAGGGGTGAGCAGTTCTTC.

This chain uses TRBV6-1 with TRBJ1-1, with a weak D call TRBD1 (5 bases). The CDR3 runs to 13 residues. The V gene's germline CDR1 is MNHNS and CDR2 SASEGT. Trimming removed 5 bases at V and 3 bases at J, with 10 bases between. In DNA form, the CDR3 reads TGTGCCAGCAGTCCGGGGGTTTACACTGAAGCTTTCTTT. It translates to CASSPGVYTEAFF.

The J gene is TRBJ1-1, the V gene TRBV12-3 or TRBV12-4; 10 bases are a match to TRBD1. There are 17 residues in the CDR3. Trimming took 5 bases from V and 0 from J; bases not matched to a gene: 9. CDR3 sequence: CASSVQGTGVMNTEAFF. For the CDR3, the DNA is TGTGCCAGCAGTGTCCAGGGGACAGGGGTAATGAACACTGAAGCTTTCTTT.

The CDR3 spells CASSFSRQTDTQYF. DNA for the CDR3: TGTGCCAGCAGTTTTTCCAGGCAGACAGATACGCAGTATTTT. The chain couples TRBV27 to TRBJ2-3; D is ambiguous. Trimming pared 3 bases from V and 3 bases from J, leaving 10 bases between. Germline loops: CDR1 MNHEY, CDR2 SMNVEV (reference sequence). The CDR3 extends over 14 amino acids.

The V gene is TRBV12-3 or TRBV12-4, the J gene TRBJ2-1; 8 bases are shared with TRBD2. The CDR3 spans 14 residues. V was pared by 3 bases and J by 9 bases, with 7 bases of the junction left unmatched. The CDR3 DNA reads TGTGCCAGCAGTTTTACCGGGAGGGCGGTTGAGCAGTTCTTC. This encodes CASSFTGRAVEQFF.

The chain combines TRBV29-1 with TRBJ2-1; 15 bases fit TRBD2. Germline CDR1 reads SQVTM; CDR2 reads ANQGSEA. CDR3 length: 17 residues. V dropped 6 bases and J dropped 1; count of bases not matched to a gene: 7. The CDR3: CSVRTSGRGFSYNEQFF. CDR3 DNA sequence: TGCAGCGTCCGGACTAGCGGGAGGGGTTTTTCCTACAATGAGCAGTTCTTC.

This rearrangement joins TRBV7-9 to TRBJ1-1; D remains unclear. The CDR3 runs 12 residues. Deletions cut 7 bases from V and 6 bases from J, with 12 bases between. Germline V gene data show CDR1 as SEHNR and CDR2 as FQNEAQ (reference sequence). The DNA of the CDR3 is TGTGCCAGCAACCTAAGAGGTCCTGAAGCTTTCTTT. It specifies CASNLRGPEAFF.

The chain uses TRBV19 and TRBJ1-5; 9 bases align to TRBD1. Germline V lookup: CDR1 LNHDA, CDR2 SQIVND (reference sequence). Trimming took 5 bases from V and 10 from J; bases not matched to a gene: 6. The CDR3 runs to 13 residues. CDR3 residues: CASSPRDREPQHF. In nucleotides, the CDR3 is TGTGCCAGTAGTCCCCGGGACAGGGAACCCCAGCATTTT.

The rearrangement joins TRBV19 to TRBJ1-4, with D possibly being TRBD1 (5 bases). The CDR3 loop spans 16 amino acids. Germline CDR1 LNHDA, CDR2 SQIVND (reference sequence). Trimming pared 6 bases from V and 5 bases from J, leaving 19 bases between. The CDR3 loop reads CASRGRGTPENEKLFF. CDR3 sequence (DNA): TGTGCCAGTAGAGGCCGCGGGACTCCGGAAAATGAAAAACTGTTTTTT.

This sequence joins TRBV14 and TRBJ2-7; a weak D match, TRBD2 (5 bases). The germline gives CDR1 SGHDN, CDR2 FVKESK. CDR3 size: 12 residues. V gave up 1 base and J gave up 11 bases, with 12 bases separating them. CDR3 DNA sequence: TGTGCCAGCAGCCAAGTCCGGGGTAAGGAGTACTTC. This translates into CASSQVRGKEYF. The full variable domain, rest sourced from reference TRBV14 and TRBJ2-7, is EAGVTQFPSHSVIEKGQTVTLRCDPISGHDNLYWYRRVMGKEIKFLLHFVKESKQDESGMPNNRFLAERTGGTYSTLKVQPAELEDSGVYFCASSQVRGKEYFGPGTRLTVT.

This rearrangement joins TRBV24-1 to TRBJ2-1; 7 bases match TRBD2. CDR1 KGHDR and CDR2 SFDVKD come from the germline V gene. V lost 0 bases to trimming and J lost 2 bases; unmatched junction nucleotides: 3. This CDR3 is built from 16 residues. CDR3 nucleotide sequence: TGTGCCACCAGTGATTTGGTCGGGGGGACCTACAATGAGCAGTTCTTC. It yields the protein CATSDLVGGTYNEQFF.